Here is one T cell receptor (beta chain) with its context. Its antigen is undetermined. It was CD45RO-negative cells, positively selected for CCR7, that made up naive CD8 cells, with terminally differentiated effector memory CD45RA+ cells excluded. Donors, without exception, were Caucasian adults residing in Nashville, Tennessee. These data are taken from a study of shared clonotypes between healthy human individuals. Study results and caveats: Rarefaction gave evidence that sorted-subset sequencing remained incomplete despite large depth. Some clonotypes were shared by all four sorted-subset donors, while others were not shared. The non-shared ones had lower generation probabilities than the shared ones. Larger richness was generally estimated for naive than memory subsets.

The CDR3 runs 17 residues. The germline V and J ends were trimmed by 0 bases and 0 bases, with 12 bases remaining between them. Germline CDR1 and CDR2: SGHVS and FQNEAQ. Profiling relied on immunoSEQ multiplex PCR, and the TCRdb table lists in-frame clones only, not all of them. The sample has fewer than 1 million clones, just over 95% seen once. This TCR was recovered from a man under 40 in good health. The specimen sequenced was naive CD8+ T cells sorted from blood. This chain links TRBV7-8 with TRBJ1-3; D is possibly TRBD1 (5 bases). The CDR3 sequence: CASSLAPQGSSGNTIYF. Written as DNA, the CDR3 is TGTGCCAGCAGCTTAGCCCCCCAGGGAAGCTCTGGAAACACCATATATTTT.